A single sample is the source of the 4 T cell receptor beta chains below, sequenced in a study of blood T cells in healthy people across ages. PCR was performed a second time for roughly 6 to 12 cycles using a sample-barcoded 5' primer and a J-beta primer mix. TCRdb re-analysed the 5' RACE reads in MiXCR, keeping a single row per CDR3 protein. This sample has 700,000 to 900,000 distinct CDR3 sequences, with 20% to 30% found just once. These sequences were also reported in another study, on T cells of mothers and their children.

Material: blood. The receptors originated from a boy aged 10-17 years in good health.

This clonotype was counted between two and nine times. This rearrangement joins TRBV20-1 to TRBJ1-4; maybe TRBD1 (5 bases). This CDR3 region has 13 residues. Trimming pared 5 bases from V and 8 bases from J, leaving 15 bases between. Germline V lookup: CDR1 DFQATT, CDR2 SNEGSKA (reference sequence). CDR3 region: CSALQGVGEKLFF. CDR3 sequence (DNA): TGCAGTGCTCTTCAGGGTGTAGGCGAAAAACTGTTTTTT.

This rearrangement joins TRBV20-1 to TRBJ2-4; either TRBD1 or TRBD2 may supply D (5 bases each). The CDR3 covers 14 residues. Germline loops: CDR1 DFQATT, CDR2 SNEGSKA (reference sequence). V dropped 6 bases and J dropped 4 bases, with 16 bases sitting between them. CDR3 nucleotides: TGCAGTGCATCCGGGATGGGGGTTAAAAACATTCAGTACTTC. Protein sequence: CSASGMGVKNIQYF.

The chain carries TRBV10-3 and TRBJ2-2; no firm D call. This CDR3 contains 13 residues. Germline V CDR1 and CDR2: ENHRY, SYGVKD. Trimming removed 3 bases at V and 7 bases at J, with 9 bases between. As DNA, the CDR3 is TGTGCCATCAGTGAAGACACCCGCGGGGAGCTGTTTTTT. Its protein is CAISEDTRGELFF.

The gene calls are TRBV3-1 and TRBJ1-2; D is perhaps TRBD1 (6 bases). Germline loops: CDR1 LGHDT, CDR2 YNNKEL (reference sequence). The CDR3 spans 13 residues. The V gene lost 2 bases and the J gene lost 6 bases, with 10 bases spanning the gap. This CDR3 reads CASSQRGQDGYTF. The DNA of the CDR3 is TGTGCCAGCAGCCAACGGGGGCAGGATGGCTACACCTTC.